This T cell receptor beta chain was identified during a study of cytomegalovirus exposure and HLA in healthy donors (dated by TCRdb to about 2017). Describing the broader study: A later analysis indicated that the roughly 120 validation repertoires were generated on the platform also employed for the 670 or so repertoires of the first cohort. The aim of the study was to test whether cataloging public T cell receptors could identify signatures of past pathogen exposure. To predict cytomegalovirus infection status, the study brought together high-throughput TCR immunosequencing, statistical association of individual TCRs with disease status, and machine learning. Besides the first cohort of approximately 710 subjects, a separate validation cohort made up of around 120 different subjects was used.

From its cysteine to its phenylalanine, the CDR3 spans 11 amino acids. Only the CDR3 part of the read is kept: 33 bases, read in frame from the first base. The germline V gene supplies CDR1 WSHSY and CDR2 SAAADI. V loses 3 bases, J loses 5 bases, and the germline ends lie 5 bases apart. What the work shows at the level of the full study, not this receptor alone: Cytomegalovirus status was reported to be diagnosed by the classifier with high specificity and sensitivity in both the original and validation cohorts. A later analysis lacked HLA typing for the validation cohort, so it scored co-occurrence in that cohort across all 120 or so repertoires. A later analysis found that TCRs clustered in the first cohort also tended to co-occur in the 120 validation repertoires, with more than 90% of cluster scores above 0. The authors suggested that the approach could potentially be extended to other disease states and immunological phenotypes. Most TCR sequences were seen in very few donors, while some public TCRs were found in many individuals. The study listed 164 TCR beta chains as associated with cytomegalovirus. In vitro tests confirmed that a few of the cytomegalovirus-associated TCR beta chains recognize cytomegalovirus antigens.

Donors formed part of the validation cohort, which comprised 120 subjects and was distinct from the first cohort of under 850 subjects. The receptor library was made with the immunoSEQ multiplex PCR assay. Per the authors' processing: A statistical classification framework was built to diagnose cytomegalovirus status from the catalog of TCR beta chain sequences. This immuneACCESS table, as held by TCRdb, lists in-frame sequences with V and J called but not all clones. Of the missing ones, under half trace to an unresolved V gene in checked studies; the others have no known cause. V and J calls plus clone size are reproduced from that table; the DNA served to infer D and trimming. The sample contains about 160,000 clones, 89% of them found a single time. The leading ten clones occupy 9% to 12% of the sample. Of note for this clone: The antigen it recognizes is unknown. No quality values exist for individual bases; no much larger clone is one base distant.

This sequence was found in a woman younger than 35 in good health and CMV-seropositive. Rearrangement joined TRBV10-2 to TRBJ2-7; no D gene can be assigned with confidence. Source material: PBMCs. The CDR3 protein sequence reads: CASSEANEQYF. The sequenced DNA: TGCGCCAGCAGTGAAGCGAACGAGCAGTACTTC.